This is a list of T cell receptor beta chains from one sample in a study of CD8+ T cells in alopecia areata. The repertoire was sequenced with immunoSEQ multiplex PCR; TCRdb's copy has only in-frame clones and lacks some. The sample lists around 200,000 clones, roughly three fifths occurring once. The material sequenced was CD8+ T cells sorted from blood, taken at week 24, from a patient treated with tofacitinib. The receptors stem from a human donor with alopecia areata. Each CDR3 is given with its conserved first and last residue. Fields, in order: D gene, clone size, J gene, V gene, CDR3 protein, CDR3 DNA. D genes are given only for firm matches. Only part of the rows carry a size: once, few, many, or a class if the clone is expanded.

D gene: TRBD1
clone size: few
J gene: TRBJ2-2
V gene: TRBV2
CDR3 protein: CASSFYRGRDTGELFF
CDR3 DNA: TGTGCCAGCAGTTTCTACAGGGGGCGCGACACCGGGGAGCTGTTTTTT

D gene: TRBD1
clone size: .
J gene: TRBJ1-1
V gene: TRBV7-8
CDR3 protein: CASSHDREVGDTEAFF
CDR3 DNA: TGTGCCAGCAGCCATGACAGGGAGGTAGGGGACACTGAAGCTTTCTTT

D gene: .
clone size: .
J gene: TRBJ2-3
V gene: TRBV13
CDR3 protein: CASSPTGLAGTDTQYF
CDR3 DNA: TGTGCCAGCAGCCCCACAGGATTAGCGGGCACAGATACGCAGTATTTT

D gene: .
clone size: once
J gene: TRBJ2-7
V gene: TRBV4-2
CDR3 protein: CASSPLGLADYEQYF
CDR3 DNA: TGTGCCAGCAGCCCTCTTGGACTGGCGGACTACGAGCAGTACTTC

D gene: .
clone size: .
J gene: TRBJ2-2
V gene: TRBV6-5
CDR3 protein: CASSYEGSGELFF
CDR3 DNA: TGTGCCAGCAGTTACGAGGGGTCCGGGGAGCTGTTTTTT

D gene: .
clone size: .
J gene: TRBJ2-1
V gene: TRBV30
CDR3 protein: CAWSTGTGQFF
CDR3 DNA: TGTGCCTGGAGCACCGGGACCGGGCAGTTCTTC

D gene: .
clone size: few
J gene: TRBJ2-7
V gene: TRBV4-2
CDR3 protein: CASSQEDAILEQYF
CDR3 DNA: TGTGCCAGCAGCCAAGAGGATGCCATCCTCGAGCAGTACTTC

D gene: .
clone size: .
J gene: TRBJ1-6
V gene: TRBV6-5
CDR3 protein: CASSFVGGGSNSPLHF
CDR3 DNA: TGTGCCAGCAGTTTCGTGGGGGGGGGATCCAATTCACCCCTCCACTTT

D gene: .
clone size: .
J gene: TRBJ2-1
V gene: TRBV6-5
CDR3 protein: CASSYRAYYNNEQFF
CDR3 DNA: TGTGCCAGCAGTTACCGCGCTTACTATAACAATGAGCAGTTCTTC

D gene: .
clone size: .
J gene: TRBJ1-5
V gene: TRBV15
CDR3 protein: CATSRDRGFYSNQPQHF
CDR3 DNA: TGTGCCACCAGCAGAGACAGGGGCTTCTATAGCAATCAGCCCCAGCATTTT

D gene: .
clone size: .
J gene: TRBJ1-2
V gene: TRBV4-2
CDR3 protein: CASSQARRGWGYGYTF
CDR3 DNA: TGTGCCAGCAGCCAAGCCCGACGAGGGTGGGGCTATGGCTACACCTTC

D gene: TRBD1
clone size: .
J gene: TRBJ1-2
V gene: TRBV2
CDR3 protein: CASSPGGTGVGYTF
CDR3 DNA: TGTGCCAGCAGCCCTGGGGGGACAGGGGTCGGCTACACCTTC

D gene: .
clone size: .
J gene: TRBJ2-1
V gene: TRBV5-6
CDR3 protein: CASSADGNEQFF
CDR3 DNA: TGTGCCAGCAGCGCTGACGGGAATGAGCAGTTCTTC

D gene: .
clone size: .
J gene: TRBJ2-6
V gene: TRBV29-1
CDR3 protein: CSVEERGPSGANVLTF
CDR3 DNA: TGCAGCGTTGAAGAACGGGGGCCCTCTGGGGCCAACGTCCTGACTTTC

D gene: .
clone size: few
J gene: TRBJ2-7
V gene: TRBV7-9
CDR3 protein: CASSLVLRPYEQYF
CDR3 DNA: TGTGCCAGCAGCTTAGTTTTACGGCCCTACGAGCAGTACTTC

D gene: .
clone size: .
J gene: TRBJ2-2
V gene: TRBV29-1
CDR3 protein: CSVGDTTTGELFF
CDR3 DNA: TGCAGCGTGGGGGACACAACCACCGGGGAGCTGTTTTTT

D gene: .
clone size: .
J gene: TRBJ1-2
V gene: TRBV12-5
CDR3 protein: CASGPSVGSLGYTF
CDR3 DNA: TGTGCTAGTGGTCCCTCGGTCGGGTCCTTGGGCTACACCTTC

D gene: .
clone size: few
J gene: TRBJ1-1
V gene: TRBV29-1
CDR3 protein: CSTSGTEAFF
CDR3 DNA: TGCAGCACTAGCGGGACTGAAGCTTTCTTT

D gene: .
clone size: .
J gene: TRBJ2-7
V gene: TRBV28
CDR3 protein: CASSLAVAEQYF
CDR3 DNA: TGTGCCAGCAGTTTGGCGGTCGCCGAGCAGTACTTC

D gene: .
clone size: .
J gene: TRBJ1-5
V gene: TRBV5-1
CDR3 protein: CASSLKSGNQPQHF
CDR3 DNA: TGCGCCAGCAGCTTGAAGTCAGGCAATCAGCCCCAGCATTTT

D gene: .
clone size: .
J gene: TRBJ2-7
V gene: TRBV29-1
CDR3 protein: CSVVTAGTPGYEQYF
CDR3 DNA: TGCAGCGTTGTCACCGCCGGGACACCCGGCTACGAGCAGTACTTC

D gene: .
clone size: once
J gene: TRBJ1-2
V gene: TRBV2
CDR3 protein: CARPRPAPGGYTF
CDR3 DNA: TGTGCCAGACCTCGGCCCGCGCCGGGTGGCTACACCTTC